Below are 23 T cell receptor beta chains sequenced from a single sample in a study of T cells expressing NK-cell markers. TCRdb re-analyzed the 5' RACE reads; it lists each CDR3 protein once, without DNA. Its table records 550,000 or so distinct CDR3 sequences. Sequencing was done on a sample of blood T cells: a sorted CD56 or NKG2C T cell subset, CD4+ or CD8+ T cells, or bulk PBMC T cells (not recorded which). These receptors came from a man younger than 35 in good health.

The chain couples TRBV7-9 to TRBJ2-1; the D gene TCRdb calls, TRBD2, cannot be checked with no DNA. CDR3 length: 16 residues. Germline values: CDR1 SEHNR, CDR2 FQNEAQ (reference sequence). The CDR3 here is CASRITSGREYNEQFF. Combining the CDR3 with reference TRBV7-9 and TRBJ2-1 gives the whole variable domain DTGVSQNPRHKITKRGQNVTFRCDPISEHNRLYWYRQTLGQGPEFLTYFQNEAQLEKSRLLSDRFSAERPKGSFSTLEIQRTEQGDSAMYLCASRITSGREYNEQFFGPGTRLTVL.

The chain carries TRBV3-1 and TRBJ2-3; the D gene TCRdb calls, TRBD1, cannot be checked with no DNA. The CDR3 consists of 15 residues. Per germline, CDR1 LGHDT and CDR2 YNNKEL (reference sequence). This CDR3 is CASSQEGRDTDTQYF.

The rearrangement uses TRBV20-1 and TRBJ2-1; without DNA, the TCRdb call of TRBD1 cannot be checked. The CDR3 has 15 residues. From germline, CDR1 is DFQATT and CDR2 SNEGSKA (reference sequence). This CDR3 is CSASPRSGRYNEQFF.

The V call is TRBV10-3, the J call TRBJ2-1. This CDR3 contains 14 residues. CDR1 is ENHRY and CDR2 is SYGVKD in the germline V gene. This CDR3 is CAISVERTYNEQFF.

This chain uses TRBV20-1 with TRBJ2-5; TCRdb indicates TRBD2, and absent DNA this call remains unverified. CDR3 length equals 14 residues. The V gene's germline CDR1 is DFQATT and CDR2 SNEGSKA (reference sequence). CDR3 amino acids: CSAPSSTSQETQYF.

The V gene is TRBV29-1, the J gene TRBJ2-7; TCRdb picks TRBD2, but there is no DNA to check that call. This CDR3 is built from 14 residues. CDR1 is SQVTM and CDR2 is ANQGSEA in the germline V gene. CDR3: CSVENGSPSYEQYF.

V usage is TRBV19 and J usage is TRBJ2-7; checking the TCRdb D call of TRBD1 is not possible without DNA. Per germline, CDR1 LNHDA and CDR2 SQIVND (reference sequence). This CDR3 region has 14 residues. The chain's CDR3 is CASGQGEAPCEQYF.

V usage is TRBV5-1 and J usage is TRBJ2-1; checking the TCRdb D call of TRBD1 is not possible without DNA. The CDR3 covers 16 residues. Germline CDR1 is SGHRS and CDR2 is YFSETQ. The CDR3 protein is CASSLVAGASYNEQFF.

This chain's CDR3 is CASSLAHLGYEQYF. This chain joins TRBV5-1 and TRBJ2-7. There are 14 residues in the CDR3. CDR1 SGHRS and CDR2 YFSETQ come from the germline V gene.

This rearrangement joins TRBV5-1 to TRBJ2-3. The CDR3 extends over 14 amino acids. Germline assignment: CDR1 SGHRS and CDR2 YFSETQ. The CDR3 sequence: CASSRREVGDTQYF.

The CDR3 loop reads CASKAGSPTDTQYF. The chain links TRBV12-3 or TRBV12-4 to TRBJ2-3; TCRdb lists TRBD2, though no DNA is available to test this call. The CDR3 spans 14 residues.

The chain links TRBV7-2 to TRBJ2-7; TCRdb reports TRBD2, a call that lacks DNA to check it against. CDR3 length equals 17 residues. Germline V gives CDR1 SGHTA, CDR2 FQGNSA. The CDR3 region is CASSSPPGLAGSWEQYF.

This rearrangement joins TRBV12-3 or TRBV12-4 to TRBJ1-1. The CDR3 spans 14 residues. The CDR3 reads CASSPDRSNTEAFF.

CDR3 region: CASSARRDQFSYNEQFF. The V call is TRBV25-1, the J call TRBJ2-1; TCRdb returns TRBD1, unconfirmable since there is no DNA. The CDR3 covers 17 residues. The germline V gene encodes CDR1 MGHDK and CDR2 SYGVNS.

The chain links TRBV14 to TRBJ2-7; TCRdb picks TRBD2, but there is no DNA to check that call. The CDR3 runs to 18 residues. CDR1 is SGHDN, CDR2 FVKESK, per germline. CDR3 sequence reads: CASSQDRTSGTSEYEQYF.

This sequence joins TRBV7-2 and TRBJ1-6; TCRdb lists TRBD1, though no DNA is available to test this call. CDR1 and CDR2 (germline): SGHTA, FQGNSA. There are 16 residues in the CDR3. The CDR3 here is CASSLAYRGRNSPLHF.

The rearrangement joins TRBV5-1 to TRBJ1-5. Germline CDR1 reads SGHRS; CDR2 reads YFSETQ. This CDR3 has 15 amino acids. The CDR3 protein is CASRSGVTGNQPQHF.

This rearrangement joins TRBV2 to TRBJ2-4; TCRdb gives TRBD2 as the D gene, but with no DNA this cannot be confirmed. Germline V gene sequence: CDR1 SNHLY, CDR2 FYNNEI. CDR3 length: 16 amino acids. The CDR3 spells CASSERTSWEGNIQYF.

This chain uses TRBV5-1 with TRBJ2-1; TCRdb indicates TRBD2, and absent DNA this call remains unverified. This CDR3 is built from 16 residues. Germline loops: CDR1 SGHRS, CDR2 YFSETQ. The CDR3: CASSEVPGPSYNEQFF.

The chain links TRBV4-3 to TRBJ2-1; TCRdb picks TRBD2, but there is no DNA to check that call. The CDR3 has 15 residues. The germline V gene has CDR1 LGHNA and CDR2 YSLEER. The CDR3 here is CASSQDLAGKNEQFF.

This chain connects TRBV7-6 to TRBJ2-5; there is no DNA to check the TCRdb D call of TRBD2. The germline CDR1 and CDR2 sequences are SGHVS and FNYEAQ. The CDR3 has 17 amino acids. The CDR3 region is CASSPQRPGLEQETQYF.

V gene TRBV6-2 or TRBV6-3 combines with J gene TRBJ2-3; TCRdb's assignment of TRBD2 cannot be checked, as there is no DNA. CDR3 length equals 15 residues. The germline CDR1 and CDR2 sequences are MNHEY and SVGEGT. This CDR3 is CASSAGTGRTDTQYF.

The chain links TRBV29-1 to TRBJ2-1; TCRdb proposes TRBD1, but this gene call is untestable without DNA. The V gene's germline CDR1 is SQVTM and CDR2 ANQGSEA. The CDR3 length is 11 residues. The CDR3 sequence: CSVGSGNEQFF.